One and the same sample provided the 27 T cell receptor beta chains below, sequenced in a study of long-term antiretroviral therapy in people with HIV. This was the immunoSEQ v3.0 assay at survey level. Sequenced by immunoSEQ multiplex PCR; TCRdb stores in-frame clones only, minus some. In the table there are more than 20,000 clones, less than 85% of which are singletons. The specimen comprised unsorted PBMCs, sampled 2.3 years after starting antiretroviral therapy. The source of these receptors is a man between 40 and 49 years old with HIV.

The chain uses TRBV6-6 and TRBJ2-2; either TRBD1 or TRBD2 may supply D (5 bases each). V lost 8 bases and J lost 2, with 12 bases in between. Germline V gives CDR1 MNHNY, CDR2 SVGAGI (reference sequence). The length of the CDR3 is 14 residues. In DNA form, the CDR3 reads TGTGCCAGCTACCGGGACGGAAACACCGGGGAGCTGTTTTTT. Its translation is CASYRDGNTGELFF.

In nucleotides, the CDR3 is TGTGCAGCAGGAGGCAATGAGCAGTTCTTC. Translated, it gives CAAGGNEQFF. V and J are TRBV25-1 and TRBJ2-1; TRBD2 is a possible D gene (5 bases). From germline, CDR1 is MGHDK and CDR2 SYGVNS. This CDR3 has 10 amino acids.

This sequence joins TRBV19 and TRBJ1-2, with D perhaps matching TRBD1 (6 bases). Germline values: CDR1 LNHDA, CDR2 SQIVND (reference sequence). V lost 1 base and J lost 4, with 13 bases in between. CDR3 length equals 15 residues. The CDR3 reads CASSIATGQSYGYTF. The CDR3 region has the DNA TGTGCCAGTAGTATAGCTACCGGACAGTCCTATGGCTACACCTTC.

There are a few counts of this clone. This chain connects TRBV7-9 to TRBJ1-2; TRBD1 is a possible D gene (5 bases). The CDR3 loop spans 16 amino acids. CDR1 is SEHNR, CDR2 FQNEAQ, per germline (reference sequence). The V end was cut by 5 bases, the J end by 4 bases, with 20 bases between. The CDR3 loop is CASSLLFAGISYGYTF. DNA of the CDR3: TGTGCCAGCAGCCTCTTGTTTGCAGGGATTAGCTATGGCTACACCTTC.

The CDR3 bases are TGCGCCAGCAGCTTGGAAGGGACAGGGATTTACAATGAGCAGTTCTTC. Residues: CASSLEGTGIYNEQFF. The chain is built from TRBV5-1 and TRBJ2-1, with 9 bases lining up with TRBD1. The V and J ends lost 0 bases and 4 bases, in that order; junction bases with no gene match: 5. The CDR3 contains 16 residues. The germline V gene encodes CDR1 SGHRS and CDR2 YFSETQ.

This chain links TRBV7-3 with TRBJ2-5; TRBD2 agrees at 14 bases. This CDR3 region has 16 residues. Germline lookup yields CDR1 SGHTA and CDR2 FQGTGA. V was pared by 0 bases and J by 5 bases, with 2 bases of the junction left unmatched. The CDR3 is CASSLTGLAGDETQYF. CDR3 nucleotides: TGTGCCAGCAGCTTAACGGGACTAGCGGGAGATGAGACCCAGTACTTC. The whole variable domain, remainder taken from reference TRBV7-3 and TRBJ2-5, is GAGVSQTPSNKVTEKGKYVELRCDPISGHTALYWYRQSLGQGPEFLIYFQGTGAADDSGLPNDRFFAVRPEGSVSTLKIQRTERGDSAVYLCASSLTGLAGDETQYFGPGTRLLVL.

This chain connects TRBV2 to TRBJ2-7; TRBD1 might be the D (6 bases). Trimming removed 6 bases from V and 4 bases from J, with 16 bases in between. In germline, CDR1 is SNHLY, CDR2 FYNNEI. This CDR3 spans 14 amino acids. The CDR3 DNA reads TGTGCCAGCAGCCACAGGGAGATACGATACGAGCAGTACTTC. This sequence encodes CASSHREIRYEQYF.

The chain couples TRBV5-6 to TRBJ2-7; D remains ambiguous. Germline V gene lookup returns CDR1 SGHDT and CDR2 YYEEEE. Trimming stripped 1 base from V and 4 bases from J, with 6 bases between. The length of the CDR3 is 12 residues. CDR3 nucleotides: TGTGCCAGCAGCTTGCGAGAGTACGAGCAGTACTTC. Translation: CASSLREYEQYF.

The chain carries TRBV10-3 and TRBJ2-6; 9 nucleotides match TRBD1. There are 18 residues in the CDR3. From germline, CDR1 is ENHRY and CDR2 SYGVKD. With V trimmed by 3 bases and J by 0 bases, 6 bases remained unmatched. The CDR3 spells CAISEGRDRVSGANVLTF. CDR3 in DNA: TGTGCCATCAGTGAAGGGCGGGACAGGGTCTCTGGGGCCAACGTCCTGACTTTC.

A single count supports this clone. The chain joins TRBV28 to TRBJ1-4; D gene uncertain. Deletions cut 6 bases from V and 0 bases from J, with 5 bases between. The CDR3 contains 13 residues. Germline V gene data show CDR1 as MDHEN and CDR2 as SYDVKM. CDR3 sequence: CASSTSTNEKLFF. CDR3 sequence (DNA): TGTGCCAGCAGCACCTCAACTAATGAAAAACTGTTTTTT.

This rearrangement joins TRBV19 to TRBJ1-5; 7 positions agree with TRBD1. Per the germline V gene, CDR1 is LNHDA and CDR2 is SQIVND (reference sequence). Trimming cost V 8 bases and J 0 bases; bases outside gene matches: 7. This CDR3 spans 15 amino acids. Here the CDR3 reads CASGQDRNSNQPQHF. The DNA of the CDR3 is TGTGCCAGTGGACAGGACAGGAATAGCAATCAGCCCCAGCATTTT.

The DNA for the CDR3 is TGTGCCAGCAGGACTAATAGCCTTTCGGAAGCTTTCTTT. Protein: CASRTNSLSEAFF. The V and J genes are TRBV25-1 and TRBJ1-1; D remains unclear. The germline V and J ends were trimmed by 6 bases and 8 bases, with 16 bases remaining between them. Germline CDR1 is MGHDK and CDR2 is SYGVNS. The CDR3 has 13 amino acids.

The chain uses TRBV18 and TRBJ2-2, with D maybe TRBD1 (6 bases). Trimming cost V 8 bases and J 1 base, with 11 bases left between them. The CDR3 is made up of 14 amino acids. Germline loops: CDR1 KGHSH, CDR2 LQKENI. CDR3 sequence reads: CASTTGLNTGELFF. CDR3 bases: TGTGCCAGCACGACAGGACTGAACACCGGGGAGCTGTTTTTT.

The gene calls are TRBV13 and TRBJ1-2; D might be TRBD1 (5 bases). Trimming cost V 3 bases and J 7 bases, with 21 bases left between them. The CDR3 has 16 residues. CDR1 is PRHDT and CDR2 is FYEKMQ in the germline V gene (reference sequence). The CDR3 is CASSFWGRERSPGYTF. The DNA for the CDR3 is TGTGCCAGCAGCTTTTGGGGCAGGGAACGTTCCCCTGGCTACACCTTC.

Here the CDR3 DNA reads TGTGCCAGCAGTCCCGGGACAGGGGGTGGAAACACCATATATTTT. Translation gives CASSPGTGGGNTIYF. V gene TRBV7-9 combines with J gene TRBJ1-3; 11 bases match TRBD1. CDR1 and CDR2 (germline): SEHNR, FQNEAQ (reference sequence). Trimming cost V 6 bases and J 3 bases; bases outside gene matches: 4. The CDR3 runs to 15 residues. The full variable domain, rest sourced from reference TRBV7-9 and TRBJ1-3, is DTGVSQNPRHKITKRGQNVTFRCDPISEHNRLYWYRQTLGQGPEFLTYFQNEAQLEKSRLLSDRFSAERPKGSFSTLEIQRTEQGDSAMYLCASSPGTGGGNTIYFGEGSWLTVV.

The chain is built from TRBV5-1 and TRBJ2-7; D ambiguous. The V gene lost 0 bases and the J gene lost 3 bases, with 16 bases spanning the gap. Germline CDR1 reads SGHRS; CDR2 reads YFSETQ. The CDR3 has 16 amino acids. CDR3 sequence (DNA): TGCGCCAGCAGCTTGGCCGCCCCAGCCCCTTACTACGAGCAGTACTTC. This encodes CASSLAAPAPYYEQYF.

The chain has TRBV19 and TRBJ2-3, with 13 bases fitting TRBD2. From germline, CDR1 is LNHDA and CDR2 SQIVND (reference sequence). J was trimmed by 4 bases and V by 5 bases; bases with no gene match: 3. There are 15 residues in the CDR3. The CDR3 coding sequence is TGTGCCAGTAGTGCGACTAGCGGGGGGTCAGATACGCAGTATTTT. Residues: CASSATSGGSDTQYF.

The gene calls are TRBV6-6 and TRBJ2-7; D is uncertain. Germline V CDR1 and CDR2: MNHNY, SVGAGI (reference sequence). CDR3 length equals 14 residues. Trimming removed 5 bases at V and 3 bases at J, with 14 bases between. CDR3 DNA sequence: TGTGCCAGCAGTGTGGAATACTCCCTCTACGAGCAGTACTTC. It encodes CASSVEYSLYEQYF.

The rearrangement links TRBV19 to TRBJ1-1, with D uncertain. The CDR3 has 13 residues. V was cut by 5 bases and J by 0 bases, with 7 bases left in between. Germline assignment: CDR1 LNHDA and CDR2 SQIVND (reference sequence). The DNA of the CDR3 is TGTGCCAGTAGTGAGAGGGTGAACACTGAAGCTTTCTTT. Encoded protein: CASSERVNTEAFF.

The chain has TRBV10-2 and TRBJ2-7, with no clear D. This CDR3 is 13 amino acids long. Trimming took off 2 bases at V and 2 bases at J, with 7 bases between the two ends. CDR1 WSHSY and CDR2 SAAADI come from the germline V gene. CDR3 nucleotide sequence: TGCGCCAGCAGTGAGAGGAGCCCCTACGAGCAGTACTTC. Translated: CASSERSPYEQYF.

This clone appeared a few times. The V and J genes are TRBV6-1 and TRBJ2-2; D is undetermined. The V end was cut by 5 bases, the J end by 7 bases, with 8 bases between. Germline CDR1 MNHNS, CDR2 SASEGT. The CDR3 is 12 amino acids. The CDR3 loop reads CASSQGGGELFF. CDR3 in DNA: TGTGCCAGCAGTCAAGGCGGCGGGGAGCTGTTTTTT.

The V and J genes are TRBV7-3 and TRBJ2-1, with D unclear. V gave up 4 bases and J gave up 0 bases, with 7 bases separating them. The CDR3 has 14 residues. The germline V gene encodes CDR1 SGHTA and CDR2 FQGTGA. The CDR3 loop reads CASSSGGSYNEQFF. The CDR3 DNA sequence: TGTGCCAGCAGCTCTGGCGGCTCCTACAATGAGCAGTTCTTC.

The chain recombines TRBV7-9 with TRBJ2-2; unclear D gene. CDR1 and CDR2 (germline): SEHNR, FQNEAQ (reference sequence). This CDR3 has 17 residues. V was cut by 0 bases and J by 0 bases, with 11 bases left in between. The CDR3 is CASSLAWGYSNTGELFF. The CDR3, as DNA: TGTGCCAGCAGCTTAGCGTGGGGATACTCGAACACCGGGGAGCTGTTTTTT.

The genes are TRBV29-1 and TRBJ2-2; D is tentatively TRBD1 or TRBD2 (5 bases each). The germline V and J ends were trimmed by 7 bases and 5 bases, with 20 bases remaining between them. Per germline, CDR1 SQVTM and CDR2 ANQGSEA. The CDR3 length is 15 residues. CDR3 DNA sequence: TGCAGCGCCACAAGAGGGTCAGGGACGACCGGGGAGCTGTTTTTT. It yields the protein CSATRGSGTTGELFF.

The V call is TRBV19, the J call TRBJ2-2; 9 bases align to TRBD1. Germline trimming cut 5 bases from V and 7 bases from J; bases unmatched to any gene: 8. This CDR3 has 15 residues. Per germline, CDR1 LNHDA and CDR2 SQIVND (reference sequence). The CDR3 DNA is TGTGCCAGTAGTTCTTGGGACAGGGATATCGGGGAGCTGTTTTTT. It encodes CASSSWDRDIGELFF.

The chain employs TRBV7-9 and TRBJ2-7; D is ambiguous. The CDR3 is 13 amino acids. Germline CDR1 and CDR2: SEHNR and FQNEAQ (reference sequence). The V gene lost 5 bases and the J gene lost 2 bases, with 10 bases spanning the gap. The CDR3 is CASSPPGAYEQYF. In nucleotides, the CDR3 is TGTGCCAGCAGCCCCCCTGGAGCCTACGAGCAGTACTTC.

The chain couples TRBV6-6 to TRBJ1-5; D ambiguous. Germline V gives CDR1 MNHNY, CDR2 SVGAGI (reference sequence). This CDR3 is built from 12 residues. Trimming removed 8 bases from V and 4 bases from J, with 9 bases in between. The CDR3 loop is CASGLKNQPQHF. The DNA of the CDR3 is TGTGCCAGCGGCCTCAAGAATCAGCCCCAGCATTTT.